The 32 T cell receptor beta chains reported below all come from one sample, sequenced in a study of PD-L1 blockade in urothelial cancer. The assay was immunoSEQ multiplex PCR, and TCRdb's table has in-frame clones only and misses some. The sample has more than 50,000 clones; roughly 79% are singletons. Indicated time point: pretreatment peripheral blood. This specimen consisted of PBMCs, obtained around atezolizumab (anti-PD-L1) treatment. The receptors shown here come from a man in his sixties or seventies with urothelial cancer.

The chain employs TRBV7-9 and TRBJ1-4; no reliable D call. This CDR3 spans 14 amino acids. Germline assignment: CDR1 SEHNR and CDR2 FQNEAQ (reference sequence). Trimming pared 1 base from V and 5 bases from J, leaving 8 bases between. CDR3 loop: CASSLGVRNEKLFF. The CDR3 coding sequence is TGTGCCAGCAGCTTAGGTGTCAGAAATGAAAAACTGTTTTTT.

The rearrangement uses TRBV4-2 and TRBJ2-3; D possibly corresponds to TRBD2 (5 bases). The CDR3 has 15 amino acids. The germline V and J ends were trimmed by 0 bases and 0 bases, with 7 bases remaining between them. Germline assignment: CDR1 LGHNA and CDR2 YNFKEQ. DNA for the CDR3: TGTGCCAGCAGCCAAGATGAGGGTAGCACAGATACGCAGTATTTT. Its protein product is CASSQDEGSTDTQYF.

This clone was detected only once. The genes are TRBV18 and TRBJ2-5, with 8 bases aligning to TRBD1. Germline CDR1 KGHSH, CDR2 LQKENI. The CDR3 covers 13 residues. Unmatched junction bases numbered 0, after V lost 6 bases and J lost 0 bases. CDR3 sequence (DNA): TGTGCCAGCTCGACAGGGGACCAAGAGACCCAGTACTTC. As protein: CASSTGDQETQYF.

The chain carries TRBV9 and TRBJ2-7; weak D call: TRBD1 (6 bases). The V gene lost 5 bases and the J gene lost 5 bases, with 11 bases spanning the gap. Germline CDR1 reads SGDLS; CDR2 reads YYNGEE. There are 12 residues in the CDR3. The CDR3 region is CASSTGQNEQYF. The DNA of the CDR3 is TGTGCCAGCAGTACCGGACAGAACGAGCAGTACTTC.

V is TRBV5-1 and J is TRBJ2-5; 7 nucleotides agree with TRBD1. Germline V gene lookup returns CDR1 SGHRS and CDR2 YFSETQ. The CDR3 loop spans 13 amino acids. The junction had 3 bases not matched to a gene; V was cut back by 5 bases and J by 2 bases. CDR3 in DNA: TGCGCCAGCAGTCAACAGGGGCAAGAGACCCAGTACTTC. This sequence encodes CASSQQGQETQYF.

This clone has more than one count but fewer than ten. The chain recombines TRBV11-1 with TRBJ1-1, with no clear D. Germline lookup yields CDR1 SGHAT and CDR2 FQDESV (reference sequence). There are 13 residues in the CDR3. V was clipped by 2 bases and J by 1 base, with 5 bases between them. This CDR3 reads CASSLFQNTEAFF. The DNA for the CDR3 is TGTGCCAGCAGCTTATTCCAGAACACTGAAGCTTTCTTT.

The chain combines TRBV28 with TRBJ2-1, with 9 positions matching TRBD1. V was clipped by 5 bases and J by 6 bases; unmatched bases: 8. CDR3 length: 15 residues. Germline-derived CDR1 and CDR2 are MDHEN and SYDVKM. This CDR3 is CASSAPRQGVNEQFF. For the CDR3, the DNA is TGTGCCAGCAGTGCCCCCCGACAGGGGGTCAATGAGCAGTTCTTC.

The chain has TRBV28 and TRBJ1-1; D perhaps matches TRBD1 (6 bases). Germline V gene lookup returns CDR1 MDHEN and CDR2 SYDVKM. Trimming shortened V by 8 bases and J by 0 bases, and 19 bases separated the two germline ends. This CDR3 comprises 16 residues. CDR3 DNA sequence: TGTGCCAGCCAATCGGCGGGGGCGGGCATGAACACTGAAGCTTTCTTT. The encoded protein is CASQSAGAGMNTEAFF. Full variable domain (remainder filled in from reference TRBV28 and TRBJ1-1): DVKVTQSSRYLVKRTGEKVFLECVQDMDHENMFWYRQDPGLGLRLIYFSYDVKMKEKGDIPEGYSVSREKKERFSLILESASTNQTSMYLCASQSAGAGMNTEAFFGQGTRLTVV.

The V gene is TRBV6-6, the J gene TRBJ1-1; D is undetermined. Germline CDR1 and CDR2: MNHNY and SVGAGI (reference sequence). The CDR3 runs 12 residues. Trimming shortened V by 8 bases and J by 1 base, and 8 bases separated the two germline ends. The CDR3 nucleotides are TGTGCCAGCGGTAGACAGAACACTGAAGCTTTCTTT. It encodes CASGRQNTEAFF.

V usage is TRBV5-6 and J usage is TRBJ2-3, with 9 bases aligning to TRBD2. This CDR3 region has 16 residues. Trimming removed 4 bases from V and 3 bases from J; junction bases left unmatched: 9. CDR1 and CDR2 (germline): SGHDT, YYEEEE. CDR3 residues: CASSPEAGGPTDTQYF. DNA for the CDR3: TGTGCCAGCAGCCCCGAGGCGGGAGGGCCGACAGATACGCAGTATTTT. Full variable domain (outside the CDR3, taken from reference TRBV5-6 and TRBJ2-3): DAGVTQSPTHLIKTRGQQVTLRCSPKSGHDTVSWYQQALGQGPQFIFQYYEEEERQRGNFPDRFSGHQFPNYSSELNVNALLLGDSALYLCASSPEAGGPTDTQYFGPGTRLTVL.

The chain couples TRBV2 to TRBJ2-1; 9 positions agree with TRBD2. The germline CDR1 and CDR2 sequences are SNHLY and FYNNEI. This CDR3 spans 14 amino acids. V was pared by 7 bases and J by 4 bases, with 5 bases of the junction left unmatched. The CDR3 protein is CASNRLAVYNEQFF. For the CDR3, the DNA is TGTGCCAGCAATAGACTAGCGGTTTACAATGAGCAGTTCTTC.

The rearrangement joins TRBV5-1 to TRBJ2-3; the match to TRBD2 covers 8 bases. Germline loops: CDR1 SGHRS, CDR2 YFSETQ. Trimming took 1 base from V and 6 from J; bases not matched to a gene: 4. CDR3 size: 14 residues. CDR3 region: CASSLRAGDDTQYF. In DNA form, the CDR3 reads TGCGCCAGCAGCTTGAGAGCGGGAGACGATACGCAGTATTTT.

This clone appeared once. The chain couples TRBV10-3 to TRBJ1-5; TRBD1 might be the D (6 bases). V lost 4 bases and J lost 3, with 16 bases in between. Germline lookup yields CDR1 ENHRY and CDR2 SYGVKD. The CDR3 has 16 residues. CDR3 amino acids: CAISAGAGAYNQPQHF. The DNA of the CDR3 is TGTGCCATCAGTGCAGGGGCAGGGGCTTACAATCAGCCCCAGCATTTT.

V gene TRBV9 combines with J gene TRBJ2-3; TRBD1 agrees at 11 bases. V was clipped by 2 bases and J by 5 bases; unmatched bases: 13. Germline lookup yields CDR1 SGDLS and CDR2 YYNGEE. The CDR3 consists of 18 residues. The CDR3 DNA is TGTGCCAGCAGCGTCTCACCGTCCGGGACAGGGGGGGTAGATACGCAGTATTTT. The encoded protein is CASSVSPSGTGGVDTQYF.

The V gene is TRBV25-1, the J gene TRBJ1-2; unclear D gene. The ends were cut back, 2 bases at V and 3 bases at J, with 10 bases in the middle. Germline V lookup: CDR1 MGHDK, CDR2 SYGVNS. The CDR3 extends over 14 amino acids. The CDR3 DNA reads TGTGCCAGCAGTGAACAAGGAGCCCACTATGGCTACACCTTC. The encoded protein is CASSEQGAHYGYTF.

V is TRBV4-1 and J is TRBJ2-7; perhaps TRBD2 as D (6 bases). The CDR3 has 16 amino acids. CDR1 MGHRA and CDR2 YSYEKL come from the germline V gene. Trimming stripped 1 base from V and 5 bases from J, with 18 bases between. CDR3 amino acids: CASSQGGLGSRDEQYF. CDR3 DNA: TGCGCCAGCAGCCAAGGTGGTCTCGGGAGTAGGGACGAGCAGTACTTC.

The rearrangement links TRBV19 to TRBJ1-4; TRBD1 matches 7 bases. With V trimmed by 9 bases and J by 6 bases, 13 bases remained unmatched. The CDR3 is 15 residues long. Germline CDR1 is LNHDA and CDR2 is SQIVND (reference sequence). CDR3 in DNA: TGTGCCAGCATAAACAGGGGAAGGGGTGATGAAAAACTGTTTTTT. Translating it yields CASINRGRGDEKLFF.

V is TRBV7-9 and J is TRBJ1-4, with TRBD1 matching 7 bases. The V gene end was trimmed by 5 bases and the J gene end by 3 bases; junction bases not matched to a gene: 6. Germline assignment: CDR1 SEHNR and CDR2 FQNEAQ (reference sequence). CDR3 length: 15 amino acids. The chain's CDR3 is CASSPRQGANEKLFF. CDR3 sequence (DNA): TGTGCCAGCAGCCCCAGACAGGGAGCTAATGAAAAACTGTTTTTT.

The V and J genes are TRBV10-3 and TRBJ2-5; TRBD1 matches 8 bases. CDR3 size: 15 residues. Losses at the gene ends were 9 bases for V and 4 bases for J; bases not matched to a gene: 13. Germline lookup yields CDR1 ENHRY and CDR2 SYGVKD. CDR3 region: CAIGQGNQGGETQYF. Written as DNA, the CDR3 is TGTGCCATAGGACAGGGCAATCAAGGGGGAGAGACCCAGTACTTC.

The V and J genes are TRBV25-1 and TRBJ2-7, with 7 bases matching TRBD1. The V gene's germline CDR1 is MGHDK and CDR2 SYGVNS. V shed 6 bases and J 4 bases; nucleotides not matched to a gene: 6. This CDR3 contains 13 residues. The chain's CDR3 is CASRTGLQYEQYF. The CDR3, as DNA: TGTGCCAGCAGGACAGGGCTGCAGTACGAGCAGTACTTC.

The V gene is TRBV29-1, the J gene TRBJ2-3; weak D call: TRBD2 (6 bases). V gave up 1 base and J gave up 14 bases, with 19 bases separating them. The germline V gene encodes CDR1 SQVTM and CDR2 ANQGSEA. CDR3 length equals 13 residues. CDR3 in DNA: TGCAGCGTTGAAGGAGGGAGGTCTCCAGGCAGGTATTTT. Encoded protein: CSVEGGRSPGRYF.

This chain joins TRBV19 and TRBJ2-1, with TRBD2 matching over 11 bases. This CDR3 has 18 residues. Losses at the gene ends were 6 bases for V and 6 bases for J; bases not matched to a gene: 16. Germline-derived CDR1 and CDR2 are LNHDA and SQIVND (reference sequence). DNA for the CDR3: TGTGCCAGTAGCGGGGAGCTGGGGCTAGCGGGAGGCGCCAATGAGCAGTTCTTC. It yields the protein CASSGELGLAGGANEQFF.

V and J are TRBV5-1 and TRBJ1-2, with 8 bases fitting TRBD1. Germline assignment: CDR1 SGHRS and CDR2 YFSETQ. The CDR3 has 13 residues. V dropped 5 bases and J dropped 8; count of bases not matched to a gene: 8. CDR3 in amino acids: CASRAGTGGGYTF. For the CDR3, the DNA is TGCGCCAGCAGGGCCGGGACAGGCGGGGGCTACACCTTC.

The sample holds a few counts of this clone. The CDR3 reads CASSLVGRGSTIYF. The CDR3 region has the DNA TGTGCCAGCAGCTTAGTGGGCAGGGGCAGCACCATATATTTT. The rearrangement links TRBV11-2 to TRBJ1-3; D possibly corresponds to TRBD1 (6 bases). Germline V gene lookup returns CDR1 SGHAT and CDR2 FQNNGV. The CDR3 runs to 14 residues. V shed 1 base and J shed 9 bases, with 13 bases lying between them.

The V call is TRBV29-1, the J call TRBJ1-2; 12 bases match TRBD1. The CDR3 contains 13 residues. The J segment lost 4 bases and the V segment lost 7 bases, leaving 4 bases of the junction unmatched. CDR1 SQVTM and CDR2 ANQGSEA come from the germline V gene. CDR3 amino acids: CSGGTGGGYGYTF. The CDR3 nucleotides are TGCAGCGGAGGGACAGGGGGCGGCTATGGCTACACCTTC.

The chain couples TRBV2 to TRBJ2-7; 7 nucleotides match TRBD2. The trim removed 8 bases at V and 2 bases at J, leaving 3 bases unmatched. Germline CDR1 is SNHLY and CDR2 is FYNNEI. There are 12 residues in the CDR3. CDR3 DNA sequence: TGTGCCAGCTGGGCGGGAGCCTACGAGCAGTACTTC. Translated: CASWAGAYEQYF.

As for this clone: An end of the junction differs from the germline gene, which may be a read error. The genes are TRBV7-7 and TRBJ2-1; 7 nucleotides agree with TRBD2. The CDR3 covers 14 residues. CDR1 is SSHAT, CDR2 FNYEAQ, per germline (reference sequence). The CDR3 is CASSLDGGSNEQFF. The DNA for the CDR3 is TGTGCTAGCAGCTTAGACGGCGGGAGCAATGAGCAGTTCTTC.

The chain carries TRBV6-6 and TRBJ1-1; D is possibly TRBD1 (5 bases). CDR3 size: 14 residues. V was cut by 7 bases and J by 1 base, with 13 bases left in between. Looked up from germline, CDR1 is MNHNY and CDR2 is SVGAGI (reference sequence). Written as DNA, the CDR3 is TGTGCCAGCAAGGCGGGGGAGGGGAACACTGAAGCTTTCTTT. Translated, it gives CASKAGEGNTEAFF.

V is TRBV28 and J is TRBJ1-2; D is uncertain. This CDR3 region has 13 residues. V shed 7 bases and J shed 8 bases, with 17 bases lying between them. Germline-derived CDR1 and CDR2 are MDHEN and SYDVKM. The CDR3: CASKIGGLRGYTF. The CDR3 coding sequence is TGTGCCAGCAAAATAGGAGGGCTTCGGGGCTACACCTTC.

This sequence joins TRBV10-3 and TRBJ2-1; possible D gene TRBD2, 5 bases. The V end was cut by 2 bases, the J end by 4 bases, with 6 bases between. The CDR3 loop spans 13 amino acids. The germline CDR1 and CDR2 sequences are ENHRY and SYGVKD. CDR3 bases: TGTGCCATCAGTGAGAGGGAGTACAATGAGCAGTTCTTC. It translates to CAISEREYNEQFF.

This clone has just one count. The chain employs TRBV9 and TRBJ2-7, with 10 bases matching TRBD1. Germline V gives CDR1 SGDLS, CDR2 YYNGEE. The CDR3 length is 14 residues. After removal of 0 bases from V and 5 bases from J, the junction contained 2 bases not matched to a gene. The CDR3 DNA reads as TGTGCCAGCAGCGTAGGGGACAGGGGTCACGAGCAGTACTTC. This codes for CASSVGDRGHEQYF. Based on the CDR3 plus reference TRBV9 and TRBJ2-7, the full variable domain is DSGVTQTPKHLITATGQRVTLRCSPRSGDLSVYWYQQSLDQGLQFLIQYYNGEERAKGNILERFSAQQFPDLHSELNLSSLELGDSALYFCASSVGDRGHEQYFGPGTRLTVT.

The rearrangement links TRBV19 to TRBJ2-5; 10 bases are a match to TRBD1. The germline V gene encodes CDR1 LNHDA and CDR2 SQIVND (reference sequence). V gave up 7 bases and J gave up 2 bases; unmatched junction bases: 7. This CDR3 has 15 amino acids. The CDR3 DNA reads as TGTGCCAGTACCGCCCCGGACAGGGGGCAAGAGACCCAGTACTTC. Its translation: CASTAPDRGQETQYF.